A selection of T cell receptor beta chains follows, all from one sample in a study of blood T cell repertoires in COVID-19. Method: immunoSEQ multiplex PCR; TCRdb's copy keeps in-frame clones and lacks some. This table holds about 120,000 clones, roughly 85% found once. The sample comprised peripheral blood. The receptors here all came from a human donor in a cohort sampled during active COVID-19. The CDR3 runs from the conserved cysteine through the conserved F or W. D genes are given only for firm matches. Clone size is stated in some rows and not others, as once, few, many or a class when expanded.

CASRENRELAKNIQYF,TGTGCCAGCAGGGAAAACAGGGAGTTAGCCAAAAACATTCAGTACTTC,TRBJ2-4,TRBV6-6,NA,NA
CASSRSTGSRYEQYF,TGTGCCAGCAGCCGGTCGACAGGGTCCCGCTACGAGCAGTACTTC,TRBJ2-7,TRBV3-1/TRBV3-2,NA,TRBD1
CASSLGRAETQYF,TGTGCCAGCAGCTTAGGGAGGGCTGAGACCCAGTACTTC,TRBJ2-5,TRBV7-9,NA,NA
CASRADRVDNSPLHF,TGTGCCAGCAGGGCCGACAGGGTAGATAATTCACCCCTCCACTTT,TRBJ1-6,TRBV6-5,NA,TRBD1
CASSLGGSYGYTF,TGTGCCAGCAGCTTAGGCGGGAGCTATGGCTACACCTTC,TRBJ1-2,TRBV7-3,NA,NA
CASSVSGVYNEQFF,TGTGCCAGCAGCGTTAGCGGGGTCTACAATGAGCAGTTCTTC,TRBJ2-1,TRBV9,NA,TRBD2
CASSPQGTEAFF,TGTGCCAGCAGCCCTCAGGGGACTGAAGCTTTCTTT,TRBJ1-1,TRBV5-4,NA,NA
CASSQVSREGLINEQFF,TGCGCCAGCAGCCAAGTGTCCCGGGAGGGCCTTATCAATGAGCAGTTCTTC,TRBJ2-1,TRBV4-3,once,TRBD2
CASSLAWQDNSPLHF,TGCGCCAGCAGCTTGGCCTGGCAGGATAATTCACCCCTCCACTTT,TRBJ1-6,TRBV5-1,NA,NA
CASSQEGQSNEKLFF,TGTGCCAGCAGCCAAGAGGGACAGAGTAATGAAAAACTGTTTTTT,TRBJ1-4,TRBV3-1/TRBV3-2,NA,TRBD1
CASSSGGTTTQYF,TGTGCCAGCAGTTCCGGGGGAACGACGACCCAGTACTTC,TRBJ2-5,TRBV6-5,NA,NA
CASSYATGSEGYTF,TGTGCCAGCAGTTACGCGACAGGGAGCGAGGGCTACACCTTC,TRBJ1-2,TRBV6-5,NA,TRBD1
CASRSYYGYTF,TGTGCCAGCAGGTCCTACTATGGCTACACCTTC,TRBJ1-2,TRBV7-8,few,NA
CASSTSEDEQFF,TGTGCCAGCAGCACATCGGAGGATGAGCAGTTCTTC,TRBJ2-1,TRBV6-5,NA,NA
CASSHFGTGGFGSYEQYF,TGTGCCAGCAGCCACTTCGGGACAGGGGGCTTCGGATCGTACGAGCAGTACTTC,TRBJ2-7,TRBV11-2,NA,TRBD1
CASLNGQRNSNQPQHF,TGTGCCAGTCTTAACGGACAGAGGAATAGCAATCAGCCCCAGCATTTT,TRBJ1-5,TRBV19,NA,NA
CASSPFQGQNNSPLHF,TGTGCCAGCTCACCATTCCAGGGACAGAATAATTCACCCCTCCACTTT,TRBJ1-6,TRBV18,NA,TRBD1
CASSNTGTGYGEKLFF,TGTGCCAGTAGTAATACCGGGACAGGGTATGGTGAAAAACTGTTTTTT,TRBJ1-4,TRBV19,NA,TRBD1
CASSTIELATDTQYF,TGTGCCAGTAGTACAATAGAGTTAGCCACAGATACGCAGTATTTT,TRBJ2-3,TRBV19,NA,NA
CASSWGTGGSYEQYF,TGCGCCAGCAGCTGGGGGACAGGGGGTTCGTACGAGCAGTACTTC,TRBJ2-7,TRBV5-1,NA,TRBD1
CAISRERELFF,TGTGCCATCAGCCGGGAGCGGGAGCTGTTTTTT,TRBJ2-2,TRBV10-3,NA,NA
CASSSGSNYGYTF,TGTGCCAGCAGTTCAGGCAGTAACTATGGCTACACCTTC,TRBJ1-2,TRBV28,NA,NA
CASSLISTGEYSGANVLTF,TGTGCCAGCAGCTTAATTTCGACAGGGGAATACTCTGGGGCCAACGTCCTGACTTTC,TRBJ2-6,TRBV11-2,NA,TRBD1
CASSSTAQGGGEQFF,TGTGCCAGCAGCTCTACCGCTCAAGGCGGCGGTGAGCAGTTCTTC,TRBJ2-1,TRBV7-3,NA,NA
CSASTPRGAGYEQYF,TGCAGTGCTAGTACCCCTCGGGGGGCGGGTTACGAGCAGTACTTC,TRBJ2-7,TRBV20-1,NA,NA
CASSSTGASTDTQYF,TGTGCCAGCAGCTCCACAGGGGCCAGCACAGATACGCAGTATTTT,TRBJ2-3,TRBV7-9,NA,TRBD1
CASSWAGSNTEAFF,TGTGCCAGCAGCTGGGCTGGGTCGAACACTGAAGCTTTCTTT,TRBJ1-1,TRBV5-4,NA,NA
CASSPTRTAGGGSEQFF,TGTGCCAGCAGCCCGACACGAACAGCGGGCGGGGGTAGTGAGCAGTTCTTC,TRBJ2-1,TRBV5-6,NA,TRBD2
CAWSGGLAGGPDTQYF,TGTGCCTGGAGTGGGGGACTAGCGGGAGGGCCAGATACGCAGTATTTT,TRBJ2-3,TRBV30,few,TRBD2
CASSFPSGSSYNEQFF,TGTGCCAGCAGCTTCCCCAGCGGGTCCTCCTACAATGAGCAGTTCTTC,TRBJ2-1,TRBV7-8,NA,NA
CATSRVSKPTSTDTQYF,TGTGCCACCAGCAGAGTGTCAAAACCTACTAGCACAGATACGCAGTATTTT,TRBJ2-3,TRBV15,NA,NA
CAWGTGGARYEQYF,TGTGCCTGGGGAACAGGGGGCGCACGCTACGAGCAGTACTTC,TRBJ2-7,TRBV30,NA,TRBD1
CASRGLANTDTQYF,TGTGCCAGCAGAGGACTAGCGAACACAGATACGCAGTATTTT,TRBJ2-3,TRBV6-5,NA,TRBD2
CASSLLREGRDTQYF,TGTGCCAGCAGCTTACTCCGGGAGGGGAGGGATACGCAGTATTTT,TRBJ2-3,TRBV13,NA,TRBD2
CASSPSLADSYNEQFF,TGTGCCAGCAGCCCCTCCCTAGCGGATTCCTACAATGAGCAGTTCTTC,TRBJ2-1,TRBV11-2,NA,TRBD2
CASSLDSTDYGYTF,TGCGCCAGCAGCTTGGACAGTACCGACTATGGCTACACCTTC,TRBJ1-2,TRBV5-1,NA,NA
CASSGAMNTEAFF,TGCGCCAGCAGTGGAGCTATGAACACTGAAGCTTTCTTT,TRBJ1-1,TRBV10-2,NA,NA
CASSRGPPGGSYNEQFF,TGTGCCAGTAGTAGGGGGCCGCCAGGGGGCTCGTACAATGAGCAGTTCTTC,TRBJ2-1,TRBV19,NA,TRBD1
CATIRGNKNTGELFF,TGTGCCACCATCCGGGGAAACAAGAACACCGGGGAGCTGTTTTTT,TRBJ2-2,TRBV6-5,NA,NA
CASREQGAMGEKLFF,TGTGCCAGCAGGGAACAGGGGGCCATGGGTGAAAAACTGTTTTTT,TRBJ1-4,TRBV2,NA,TRBD1
CASSPGSERPYEQYF,TGTGCCAGCAGCCCGGGATCAGAGCGGCCCTACGAGCAGTACTTC,TRBJ2-7,TRBV27,NA,NA
CASSQNSQETQYF,TGCGCCAGCAGCCAAAACAGCCAAGAGACCCAGTACTTC,TRBJ2-5,TRBV4-1,once,NA
CASSVSGLAGNNEQFF,TGTGCCAGCAGCGTATCGGGACTAGCGGGGAACAATGAGCAGTTCTTC,TRBJ2-1,TRBV11-3,NA,TRBD2
CASSVRGFGNTIYF,TGTGCCAGCAGCGTAAGGGGATTTGGAAACACCATATATTTT,TRBJ1-3,TRBV9,NA,NA
CATSPSSNTGELFF,TGTGCCACCAGCCCCTCGTCGAACACCGGGGAGCTGTTTTTT,TRBJ2-2,TRBV24-1,few,NA
CAIPKSNPARANYGYTF,TGTGCCATCCCCAAGTCCAACCCCGCGAGGGCTAACTATGGCTACACCTTC,TRBJ1-2,TRBV10-3,NA,NA
CASSFPLGLEDGYTF,TGTGCCAGCAGCTTTCCCTTGGGACTGGAGGACGGCTACACCTTC,TRBJ1-2,TRBV5-6,once,NA